The clone carrying this T cell receptor (beta chain) has just a few counts. Antigen specificity is unknown. These data are taken from a study of beta chain features in type 1 diabetes. Study-level points and caveats: Naive, central memory and Treg TCRB repertoires appeared more alike in patients than in healthy donors. Any role of HLA type in TCRB rearrangement remained unresolved here. Equally in patients and controls, PCR might preferentially amplify shorter templates.

Isolated RNA was reverse transcribed in full, so expressed TCRB transcripts were sequenced. Naive, central memory and regulatory T cell samples yielded about 3.57 million reads on average. Assay: immunoSEQ multiplex PCR; the TCRdb copy retains only in-frame clones and omits some. The sample has approximately 470,000 clones, about 32% seen once. Sequenced input: naive CD4+ T cells from blood. This receptor was obtained from a man aged 18 to 29 in good health.

In DNA, the CDR3 is TGTGCCAGCAGCTTAGGCAGGGAACGCTCCTACGAGCAGTACTTC. As protein: CASSLGRERSYEQYF. The chain is built from TRBV7-9 and TRBJ2-7, with D perhaps TRBD1 (5 bases). Trimming removed 1 base from V and 0 bases from J, with 10 bases in between. The CDR3 consists of 15 residues. CDR1 is SEHNR and CDR2 is FQNEAQ in the germline V gene (reference sequence).